This T cell receptor (beta chain) is drawn from a study of blood T cells in healthy people across ages. A J-beta primer mix and a sample-barcoded 5' primer were used in a second PCR of about 6 to 12 cycles. Via MiXCR, TCRdb re-called the 5' RACE reads, giving one row per CDR3 protein. The data contain some 1.5 million distinct CDR3 sequences, approximately 39% of them seen just once; the ten biggest clones take up just over 4%. Study observations and caveats: Per million T cells, TCR beta diversity dropped roughly linearly as age increased. Across samples, TCR beta diversity tracked strongly with naive T cell percentage.

Comments on this clonotype: Its antigen is unidentified.

Trimming stripped 3 bases from V and 0 bases from J, with 16 bases between. This CDR3 comprises 17 residues. CDR1 is SGDLS, CDR2 YYNGEE, per germline. The receptor comes from a woman younger than 30 in good health. Sequencing was carried out using blood. The chain uses TRBV9 and TRBJ2-1; D is perhaps TRBD2 (6 bases). The CDR3 reads CASSGVQGGTSYNEQFF. The CDR3 coding sequence is TGTGCCAGCAGCGGCGTCCAGGGCGGGACCTCCTACAATGAGCAGTTCTTC.